This T cell receptor beta chain was captured in a study of cytomegalovirus exposure and HLA in healthy donors. TCRdb's copy holds only in-frame clones and misses some; the assay was immunoSEQ multiplex PCR. The sample yields 85,000 to 90,000 clones, 96% seen once. The J segment lost 2 bases and the V segment lost 2 bases, leaving 5 bases of the junction unmatched. This CDR3 is built from 15 residues. CDR1 and CDR2 (germline): MNHEY, SVGAGI. The sample consisted of PBMCs. The source is a man aged 18 to 29 in good health and CMV-seronegative. V gene TRBV6-5 combines with J gene TRBJ2-7, with 8 bases matching TRBD2. The CDR3 spells CASSYLSGGTYEQYF. In nucleotides, the CDR3 is TGTGCCAGCAGTTACCTTTCGGGGGGGACCTACGAGCAGTACTTC.